This record concerns one T cell receptor (beta chain) sequence. This record belongs to a study of control samples from healthy donors and cancer patients. TCRdb keeps only in-frame clones here, not all; method: immunoSEQ multiplex PCR. The table shows 55,000 to 70,000 clones, with 90% occurring only once. The CDR3 is 15 amino acids. Germline-derived CDR1 and CDR2 are SGHAT and FQNNGV. The J segment lost 15 bases and the V segment lost 7 bases, leaving 19 bases of the junction unmatched. The receptor comes from a man in his sixties with colorectal cancer. The chain couples TRBV11-2 to TRBJ2-3; 10 nucleotides line up with TRBD2. Sequencing was carried out using PBMCs. CDR3 region: CASTLDLGLAGESYF. The DNA of the CDR3 is TGTGCCAGCACCCTAGACCTGGGGCTAGCGGGGGAGTCATATTTT.